This T cell receptor (beta chain) was identified during a study of control samples from healthy donors and cancer patients. CDR3 size: 13 residues. Germline values: CDR1 MDHEN, CDR2 SYDVKM. Trimming took off 6 bases at V and 3 bases at J, with 12 bases between the two ends. Clones were read by immunoSEQ multiplex PCR, and TCRdb kept only the in-frame ones, dropping some. The sample yields 100,000 to 150,000 clones, 80% to 95% seen once. Sequences were obtained from blood. This receptor was obtained from a man aged 18 to 30 in good health. V gene TRBV28 combines with J gene TRBJ2-7, with a tentative D call TRBD1 (5 bases). The CDR3 DNA reads TGTGCCAGCAGCCCGACAGTCTACTACGAGCAGTACTTC. It encodes CASSPTVYYEQYF. Looking up the rest from reference TRBV28 and TRBJ2-7 gives the full variable domain: DVKVTQSSRYLVKRTGEKVFLECVQDMDHENMFWYRQDPGLGLRLIYFSYDVKMKEKGDIPEGYSVSREKKERFSLILESASTNQTSMYLCASSPTVYYEQYFGPGTRLTVT.